Shown below are 10 T cell receptor beta chains from a single sample sequenced in a study of PD-1 blockade in classical Hodgkin lymphoma. Specified time point: newly diagnosed, previously untreated cHL patient sample. The method was immunoSEQ multiplex PCR; TCRdb's version includes in-frame clones alone and lacks a portion of them. The table has more than 15,000 clones, about 85% seen once. The sample was peripheral blood mononuclear cells (PBMCs). All receptors come from a human donor with classical Hodgkin lymphoma.

V is TRBV27 and J is TRBJ2-7, with 11 bases fitting TRBD2. V was pared by 7 bases and J by 3 bases, with 8 bases of the junction left unmatched. Germline lookup yields CDR1 MNHEY and CDR2 SMNVEV (reference sequence). The CDR3 consists of 15 residues. The CDR3 loop is CASTYSGRGYYEQYF. DNA for the CDR3: TGTGCCAGCACCTATAGCGGGAGGGGATACTACGAGCAGTACTTC.

The chain has TRBV7-2 and TRBJ1-5; a possible D gene is TRBD1 (6 bases). In germline, CDR1 is SGHTA, CDR2 FQGNSA. The length of the CDR3 is 15 residues. The germline V and J ends were trimmed by 1 base and 3 bases, with 10 bases remaining between them. The CDR3 protein is CASSLVGGNNQPQHF. The CDR3 DNA reads TGTGCCAGCAGCTTAGTAGGGGGAAACAATCAGCCCCAGCATTTT.

The rearrangement links TRBV18 to TRBJ1-3; D is perhaps TRBD1 (5 bases). From germline, CDR1 is KGHSH and CDR2 LQKENI. V was shortened by 2 bases and J by 3 bases, with 14 bases between the two germline ends. This CDR3 is 16 amino acids long. CDR3 DNA sequence: TGTGCCAGCTCACCAAGGGACGGAGGGTATGGAAACACCATATATTTT. Residues: CASSPRDGGYGNTIYF.

This chain connects TRBV19 to TRBJ1-5; D remains ambiguous. V shed 2 bases and J shed 0 bases, with 8 bases lying between them. CDR1 is LNHDA, CDR2 SQIVND, per germline (reference sequence). The CDR3 runs 15 residues. CDR3 DNA sequence: TGTGCCAGTAGTATAACAGCTTATAGCAATCAGCCCCAGCATTTT. Protein product: CASSITAYSNQPQHF.

This chain connects TRBV7-9 to TRBJ2-2, with D hard to call. The germline CDR1 and CDR2 sequences are SEHNR and FQNEAQ (reference sequence). The CDR3 runs to 11 residues. Trimming left V 6 bases short and J 5 bases short, with 4 bases between. The CDR3 here is CASRRTGELFF. In DNA, the CDR3 is TGTGCCAGCAGGCGGACCGGGGAGCTGTTTTTT.

The gene calls are TRBV5-8 and TRBJ1-2, with D maybe TRBD1 (5 bases). V lost 4 bases, J lost 4 bases, and 23 bases lay in between. The CDR3 is 17 residues long. Germline V gene lookup returns CDR1 SGHTS and CDR2 YDEGEE. CDR3 bases: TGTGCCAGCAGCCCAATCGGCCAGGGAAGGAGGGGCTATGGCTACACCTTC. Residues: CASSPIGQGRRGYGYTF.

Turning to this clone: The junction departs from the called germline gene at one end, perhaps through a read error. This chain joins TRBV4-3 and TRBJ1-3; possibly TRBD1 for D (5 bases). This CDR3 comprises 17 residues. CDR1 and CDR2 (germline): LGHNA, YSLEER. The CDR3 region has the DNA TGCGCCAGCAGCCAGACAGTAGCTAAATACTCTGGAAACACCACATATTTT. This gives the protein CASSQTVAKYSGNTTYF.

This chain links TRBV7-8 with TRBJ2-5; 7 bases are a match to TRBD1. The trim removed 4 bases at V and 5 bases at J, leaving 19 bases unmatched. This CDR3 is 18 amino acids long. Germline loops: CDR1 SGHVS, CDR2 FQNEAQ. Written as DNA, the CDR3 is TGTGCCAGCAGCTCGCACCCCAGACTGACAGGGTATACGGAGACCCAGTACTTC. Encoded protein: CASSSHPRLTGYTETQYF.

V gene TRBV5-1 combines with J gene TRBJ2-3; 10 bases agree with TRBD2. The V and J ends lost 2 bases and 6 bases, in that order; junction bases with no gene match: 9. This CDR3 contains 16 residues. Germline V gene sequence: CDR1 SGHRS, CDR2 YFSETQ. CDR3 in DNA: TGCGCCAGCAGCTTCGCCTCCTTAGCGGGAGGCGATACGCAGTATTTT. Translating gives CASSFASLAGGDTQYF.

This clone has a handful of counts. The chain joins TRBV30 to TRBJ2-7; possible D gene TRBD1, 5 bases. Deletions cut 2 bases from V and 4 bases from J, with 18 bases between. Per the germline V gene, CDR1 is GTSNPN and CDR2 is SVGIG (reference sequence). The length of the CDR3 is 15 residues. Here the CDR3 DNA reads TGTGCCTGGAGTACAGGTCAACCCGGAAGGTACGAGCAGTACTTC. It specifies CAWSTGQPGRYEQYF.